This record looks at one T cell receptor (beta chain) sequence and its context. Antigen specificity is unknown. This CDR3 has 16 residues. J was trimmed by 6 bases and V by 1 base; bases with no gene match: 4. Looked up from germline, CDR1 is SGHTA and CDR2 is FQGNSA. This sample is part of a study of cytomegalovirus exposure and HLA in healthy donors. On the study more broadly: Researchers previously reported finding some 110 million unique TCR beta sequences from some 180 million T cells. Early released data had tens of millions of unique TCRs, all coming from HLA-typed donors.

The PCR was carried out with 60 Vbeta primers and 13 Jbeta primers. Method: immunoSEQ multiplex PCR; TCRdb's copy keeps in-frame clones and lacks some. Of 170,000 or so clones listed, roughly four fifths are singletons. Findings and caveats of the study: In all likelihood, a cluster of highly shared sequence variants was a sequencing artifact. In a later analysis, TCR beta V- and J-gene trimming was associated with a missense DCLRE1C variant.

The chain is built from TRBV7-2 and TRBJ2-3, with TRBD2 identical over 13 bases. The TCR comes from a male donor in good health and CMV-seronegative. The sequencing sample was made of PBMCs. This chain's CDR3 is CASSLVLAGGKDTQYF. CDR3 bases: TGTGCCAGCAGCTTAGTACTAGCGGGGGGGAAGGATACGCAGTATTTT.